The sequence of this T cell receptor (beta chain) was determined in a study of CD8 T cells in ankylosing spondylitis. This clonotype came up a few times. Its antigen is unknown. The CDR3 extends over 17 amino acids. Study-level results: Clones linked to disease, bearing a CD8+ phenotype, were relatively rare in peripheral blood.

TCRdb processed the 5' RACE reads anew with MiXCR; each CDR3 protein has one entry. The repertoire holds some 150,000 distinct CDR3 sequences, with roughly 11% as singletons. The receptor's source is a female donor with ankylosing spondylitis or in good health (not recorded which). The V gene is TRBV3-2, the J gene TRBJ2-5; the table's D gene call, TRBD2, was not cross checked with the DNA. TRBV3-2 is labeled a pseudogene. Material: blood, either unsorted or a sorted T cell fraction (not recorded which). CDR3 DNA: TGTGCCTGCAGCCACTATGTCACTAGCGGGATACAAGAGACCCAGTACTTC. This sequence encodes CACSHYVTSGIQETQYF.